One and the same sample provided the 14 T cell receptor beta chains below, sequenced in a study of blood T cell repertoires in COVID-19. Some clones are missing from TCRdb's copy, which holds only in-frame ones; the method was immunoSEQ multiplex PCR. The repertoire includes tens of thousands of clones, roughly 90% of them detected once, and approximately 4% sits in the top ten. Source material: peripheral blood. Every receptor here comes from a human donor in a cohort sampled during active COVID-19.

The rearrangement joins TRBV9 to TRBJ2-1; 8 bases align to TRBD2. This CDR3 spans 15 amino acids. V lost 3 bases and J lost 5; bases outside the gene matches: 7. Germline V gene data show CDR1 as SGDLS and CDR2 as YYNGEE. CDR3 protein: CASSAGGGSDNEQFF. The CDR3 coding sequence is TGTGCCAGCAGCGCCGGCGGGGGGAGTGACAATGAGCAGTTCTTC.

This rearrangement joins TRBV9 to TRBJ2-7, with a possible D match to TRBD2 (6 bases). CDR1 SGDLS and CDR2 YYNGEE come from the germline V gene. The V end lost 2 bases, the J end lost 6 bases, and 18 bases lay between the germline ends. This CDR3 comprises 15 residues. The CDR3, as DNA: TGTGCCAGCAGCGTGGAGGACTTTAGCGGTCGCGAGCAGTACTTC. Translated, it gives CASSVEDFSGREQYF.

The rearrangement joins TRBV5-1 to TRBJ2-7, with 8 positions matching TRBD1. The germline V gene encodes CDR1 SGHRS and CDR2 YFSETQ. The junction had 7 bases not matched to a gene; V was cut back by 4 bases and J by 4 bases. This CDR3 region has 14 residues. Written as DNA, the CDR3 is TGCGCCAGCAGCGAGGGACAGGTGTCGTACGAGCAGTACTTC. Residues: CASSEGQVSYEQYF.

This CDR3 is CASSLAYPRDRGPMGPKNIQYF. The CDR3 nucleotides read TGTGCCAGCAGCTTAGCCTACCCTCGGGACAGGGGGCCCATGGGTCCCAAAAACATTCAGTACTTC. The chain has TRBV7-2 and TRBJ2-4, with 12 bases that match TRBD1. The trim removed 0 bases at V and 2 bases at J, leaving 17 bases unmatched. Germline V lookup: CDR1 SGHTA, CDR2 FQGNSA. This CDR3 is 22 amino acids long.

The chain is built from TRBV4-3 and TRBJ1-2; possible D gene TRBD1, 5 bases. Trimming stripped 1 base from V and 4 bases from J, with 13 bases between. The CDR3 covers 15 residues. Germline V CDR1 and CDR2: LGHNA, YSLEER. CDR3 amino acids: CASSQGAYQGYGYTF. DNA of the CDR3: TGCGCCAGCAGCCAAGGGGCCTACCAGGGCTATGGCTACACCTTC.

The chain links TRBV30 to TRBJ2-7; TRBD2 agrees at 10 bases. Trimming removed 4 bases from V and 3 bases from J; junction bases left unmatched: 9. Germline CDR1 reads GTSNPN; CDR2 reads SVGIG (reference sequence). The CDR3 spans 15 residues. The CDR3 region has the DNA TGTGCCTGGACCCCCCCTAGCGGGAGTTTCTACGAGCAGTACTTC. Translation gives CAWTPPSGSFYEQYF.

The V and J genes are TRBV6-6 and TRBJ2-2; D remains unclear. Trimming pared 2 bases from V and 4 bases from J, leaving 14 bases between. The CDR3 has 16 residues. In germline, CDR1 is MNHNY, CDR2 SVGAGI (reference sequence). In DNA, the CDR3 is TGTGCCAGCAGTTACCCCGATATTTCGGGCACCGGGGAGCTGTTTTTT. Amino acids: CASSYPDISGTGELFF.

The CDR3 bases are TGCGCCAGCAGCCAAGATCGGAGTGGTAACACAGATACGCAGTATTTT. Its translation: CASSQDRSGNTDTQYF. This chain connects TRBV4-1 to TRBJ2-3; no clear D. The CDR3 loop spans 16 amino acids. The V gene's germline CDR1 is MGHRA and CDR2 YSYEKL. V lost 0 bases and J 2 bases, leaving 12 bases between the germline ends.

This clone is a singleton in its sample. The CDR3 here is CASSQDLLAGRSSYEQYF. The CDR3 bases are TGCGCCAGCAGCCAAGATTTACTAGCGGGGAGGAGCTCCTACGAGCAGTACTTC. The chain employs TRBV4-3 and TRBJ2-7; 10 bases fit TRBD2. Per germline, CDR1 LGHNA and CDR2 YSLEER. The CDR3 consists of 18 residues. J was trimmed by 0 bases and V by 0 bases; bases with no gene match: 8.

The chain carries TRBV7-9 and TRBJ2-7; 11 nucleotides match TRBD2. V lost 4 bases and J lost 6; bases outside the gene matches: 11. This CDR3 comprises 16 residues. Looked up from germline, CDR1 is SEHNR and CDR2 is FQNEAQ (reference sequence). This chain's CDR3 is CASSSTGTSGFGEQYF. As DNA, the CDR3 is TGTGCCAGCAGCTCAACCGGGACTAGCGGTTTTGGCGAGCAGTACTTC.

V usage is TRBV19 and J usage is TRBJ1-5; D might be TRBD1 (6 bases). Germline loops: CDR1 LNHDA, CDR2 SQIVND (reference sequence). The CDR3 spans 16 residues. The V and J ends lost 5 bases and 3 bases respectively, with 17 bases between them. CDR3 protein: CASSSSKQGFNQPQHF. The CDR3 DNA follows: TGTGCCAGTAGTTCCTCTAAACAGGGTTTCAATCAGCCCCAGCATTTT.

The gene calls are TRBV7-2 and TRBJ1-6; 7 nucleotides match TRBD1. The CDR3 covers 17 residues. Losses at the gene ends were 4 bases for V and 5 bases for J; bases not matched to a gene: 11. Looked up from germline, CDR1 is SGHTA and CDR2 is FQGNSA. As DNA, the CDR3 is TGTGCCAGCAGCTCCCAACCGGACAGGTTGGATAATTCACCCCTCCACTTT. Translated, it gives CASSSQPDRLDNSPLHF.

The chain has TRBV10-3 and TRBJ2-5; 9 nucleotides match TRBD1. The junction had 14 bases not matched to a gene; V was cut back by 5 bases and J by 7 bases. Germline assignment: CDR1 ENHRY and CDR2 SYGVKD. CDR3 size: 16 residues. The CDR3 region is CAISPRDRAFEVTQYF. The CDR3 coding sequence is TGTGCCATCAGTCCAAGGGACAGGGCGTTTGAGGTGACCCAGTACTTC.

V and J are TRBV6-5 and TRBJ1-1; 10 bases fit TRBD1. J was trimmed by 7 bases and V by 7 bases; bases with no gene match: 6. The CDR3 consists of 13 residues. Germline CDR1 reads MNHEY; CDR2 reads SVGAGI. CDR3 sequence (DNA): TGTGCCAGCACCCCCCGGACAGGGGGTGAAGCTTTCTTT. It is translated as CASTPRTGGEAFF.